This TCR beta chain was obtained from a study of CD8 T cells in ankylosing spondylitis. As for this clonotype: Its target is unknown.

Germline loops: CDR1 KGHDR, CDR2 SFDVKD. The CDR3 is 14 amino acids. The V end lost 4 bases, the J end lost 3 bases, and 11 bases lay between the germline ends. 5'-RACE, quantitative and with molecular barcodes, yielded the TCR beta libraries. TCRdb re-called the 5' RACE reads with MiXCR, one entry per CDR3 protein. Among 310,000 or so distinct CDR3 sequences, approximately 20% were seen once, and the ten largest hold 7.5% to 9.5%. Study results and caveats: It was reported that disease-linked clones were significantly enriched in matched ankylosing spondylitis synovial fluid. Earlier literature documents some of the motif variants in reactive arthritis synovial fluid and blood.

The chain carries TRBV24-1 and TRBJ1-2; no clear D. The sequence was obtained from a male donor with ankylosing spondylitis or in good health (not recorded which). The sample comprised blood, either unsorted or a sorted T cell fraction (not recorded which). The CDR3 sequence is CATSDSTMYYGYTF. For the CDR3, the DNA is TGTGCCACCAGTGACTCGACCATGTACTATGGCTACACCTTC.